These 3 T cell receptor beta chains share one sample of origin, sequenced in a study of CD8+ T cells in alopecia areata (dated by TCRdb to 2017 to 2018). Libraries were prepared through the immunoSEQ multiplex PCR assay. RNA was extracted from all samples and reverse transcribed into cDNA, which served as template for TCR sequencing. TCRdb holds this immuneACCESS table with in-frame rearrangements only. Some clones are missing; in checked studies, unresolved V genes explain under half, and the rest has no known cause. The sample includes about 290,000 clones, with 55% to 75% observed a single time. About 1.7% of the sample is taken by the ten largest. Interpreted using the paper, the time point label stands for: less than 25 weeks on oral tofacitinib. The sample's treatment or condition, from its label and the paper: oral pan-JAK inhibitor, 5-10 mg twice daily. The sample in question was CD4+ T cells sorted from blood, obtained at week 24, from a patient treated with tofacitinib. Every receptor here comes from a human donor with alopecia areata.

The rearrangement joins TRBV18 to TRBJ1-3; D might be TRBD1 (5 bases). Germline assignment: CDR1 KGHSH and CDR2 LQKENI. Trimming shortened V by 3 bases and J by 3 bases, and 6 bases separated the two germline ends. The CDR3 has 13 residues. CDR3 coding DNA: TGTGCCAGCTCACCTGGGGGTGGAAACACCATATATTTT. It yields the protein CASSPGGGNTIYF.

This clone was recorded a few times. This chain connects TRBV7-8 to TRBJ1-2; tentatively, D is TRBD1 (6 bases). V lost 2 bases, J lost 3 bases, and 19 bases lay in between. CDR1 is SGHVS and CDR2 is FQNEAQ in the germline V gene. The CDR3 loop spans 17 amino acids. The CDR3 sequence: CASSLYFTGGVHYGYTF. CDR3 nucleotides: TGTGCCAGCAGCTTATATTTTACGGGGGGCGTCCACTATGGCTACACCTTC.

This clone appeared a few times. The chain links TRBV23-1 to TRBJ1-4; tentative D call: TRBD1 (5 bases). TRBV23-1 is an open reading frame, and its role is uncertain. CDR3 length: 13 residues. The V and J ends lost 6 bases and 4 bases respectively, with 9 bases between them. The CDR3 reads CASRGHINEKLFF. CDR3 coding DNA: TGCGCCAGCAGAGGACACATTAATGAAAAACTGTTTTTT.